The T cell receptor (beta chain) under discussion was sequenced for a study of T cell repertoires in cytomegalovirus infection. Overall study context: It can be stated that public TCR beta signatures indicated CMV infection as well as a matching HLA type. Whole-study results and caveats: The ex vivo response was dominated by HLA-C-restricted CMV-specific TCR beta clonotypes.

For this clonotype: The antigen is unknown.

One entry per CDR3 protein results from TCRdb running MiXCR on the reads. The sample has 900,000 to 950,000 distinct CDR3 sequences, approximately 31% seen once. Trimming pared 4 bases from V and 1 base from J, leaving 13 bases between. CDR3 length: 14 amino acids. The germline CDR1 and CDR2 sequences are DFQATT and SNEGSKA (reference sequence). The sample in question was cultured CD8+ T cells from PBMCs, obtained from culture after CMV antigen stimulation. The chain links TRBV20-1 to TRBJ2-5, with D possibly matching TRBD1 (5 bases). The receptor was derived from a human donor in good health (CMV status not recorded). Some clones in this sample may be carry-over from other donors' samples. The CDR3 loop is CSATPTGFQETQYF. The CDR3 nucleotides are TGCAGTGCTACCCCTACAGGATTCCAAGAGACCCAGTACTTC.